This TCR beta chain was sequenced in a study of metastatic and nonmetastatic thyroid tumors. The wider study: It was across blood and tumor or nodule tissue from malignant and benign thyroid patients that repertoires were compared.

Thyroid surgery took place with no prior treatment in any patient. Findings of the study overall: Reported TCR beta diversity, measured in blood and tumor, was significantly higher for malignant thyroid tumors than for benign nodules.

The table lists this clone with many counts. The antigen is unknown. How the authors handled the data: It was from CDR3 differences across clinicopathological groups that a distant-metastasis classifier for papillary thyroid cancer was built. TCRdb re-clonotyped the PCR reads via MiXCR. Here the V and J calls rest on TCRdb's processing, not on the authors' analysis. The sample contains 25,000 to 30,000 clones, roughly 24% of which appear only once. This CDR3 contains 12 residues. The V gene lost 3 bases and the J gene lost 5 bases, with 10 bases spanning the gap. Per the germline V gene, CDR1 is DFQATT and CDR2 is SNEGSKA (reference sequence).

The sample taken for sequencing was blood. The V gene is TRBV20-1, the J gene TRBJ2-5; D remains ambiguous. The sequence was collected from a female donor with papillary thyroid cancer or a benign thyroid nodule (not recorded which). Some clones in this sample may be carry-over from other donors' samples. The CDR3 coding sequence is TGCAGTGCTAGCACGCCGCGGGAGACCCAGTACTTC. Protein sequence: CSASTPRETQYF.